One sample yielded the 30 T cell receptor beta chains listed below, sequenced in a study of Graves' ophthalmopathy and Graves' hyperthyroidism. Investigators amplified TCR beta CDR3 regions from RNA transcripts. First-round RT-PCR relied on HTBI primers, and a second-round multiplex PCR came next. Using its own MiXCR run on the multiplex PCR reads, TCRdb lists one record per CDR3 protein. Seen here are around 1,000,000 distinct CDR3 sequences, roughly 35% observed once, and the top ten hold 8.5% to 14%. The sample consisted of peripheral blood or thyroid tissue (not recorded which). The origin of the receptors is an adult man with Graves' hyperthyroidism.

This clonotype was observed a handful of times. V is TRBV28 and J is TRBJ1-5; 11 bases are shared with TRBD1. CDR1 MDHEN and CDR2 SYDVKM come from the germline V gene. The trim removed 4 bases at V and 0 bases at J, leaving 5 bases unmatched. This CDR3 is built from 17 residues. The CDR3 DNA sequence: TGTGCCAGCAGTTCGGGGACAGGGGGTATTAGCAATCAGCCCCAGCATTTT. This encodes CASSSGTGGISNQPQHF.

V and J are TRBV20-1 and TRBJ2-5; TRBD1 matches at 7 bases. The V and J ends lost 5 bases and 5 bases, in that order; junction bases with no gene match: 8. The CDR3 extends over 13 amino acids. Germline values: CDR1 DFQATT, CDR2 SNEGSKA (reference sequence). CDR3 DNA sequence: TGCAGTGCTCGCAAACAGGGGATCGAGACCCAGTACTTC. The encoded protein is CSARKQGIETQYF.

In this sample, this clonotype turned up many times. The chain joins TRBV4-3 to TRBJ1-1, with D maybe TRBD1 (5 bases). Trimming left V 0 bases short and J 5 bases short, with 13 bases between. Germline assignment: CDR1 LGHNA and CDR2 YSLEER. CDR3 length: 15 amino acids. The CDR3 here is CASSQDGGLATEAFF. In nucleotides, the CDR3 is TGCGCCAGCAGCCAAGATGGGGGGTTGGCGACTGAAGCTTTCTTT.

This clonotype occurred a few times. This sequence may be a read error, since a much larger clone differs from it by one base. The rearrangement links TRBV7-2 to TRBJ2-2; D might be TRBD1 (6 bases). Per the germline V gene, CDR1 is SGHTA and CDR2 is FQGNSA. The CDR3 is 14 residues long. Trimming removed 5 bases at V and 7 bases at J, with 14 bases between. The CDR3 is CASSQDGQRGELFF. The CDR3 DNA follows: TGTGCCAGCAGCCAAGACGGACAGCGCGGGGAGCTGTTTTTT.

The rearrangement joins TRBV12-3 or TRBV12-4 to TRBJ1-4; 7 positions match TRBD1. V was clipped by 10 bases and J by 8 bases; unmatched bases: 10. The CDR3 runs to 13 residues. The CDR3, as DNA: TGTGCCATTTCTGGGGACAGTTGGGAAAAACTGTTTTTT. Residues: CAISGDSWEKLFF.

In this sample, this clonotype turned up a few times. This sequence joins TRBV10-2 and TRBJ1-1; possible D gene TRBD1, 5 bases. V was pared by 3 bases and J by 7 bases, with 12 bases between. Per the germline V gene, CDR1 is WSHSY and CDR2 is SAAADI. CDR3 size: 13 residues. CDR3 protein: CASSDHRQIEAFF. The CDR3 DNA is TGCGCCAGCAGTGATCACCGACAGATTGAAGCTTTCTTT.

The chain is built from TRBV14 and TRBJ1-1, with 11 bases aligning to TRBD1. After removal of 5 bases from V and 1 base from J, the junction contained 9 bases not matched to a gene. The germline CDR1 and CDR2 sequences are SGHDN and FVKESK. This CDR3 is built from 17 residues. CDR3 sequence reads: CASSKKDRGLGNTEAFF. Written as DNA, the CDR3 is TGTGCCAGCAGCAAAAAGGACAGGGGGCTTGGGAACACTGAAGCTTTCTTT.

Notes on this clonotype: This may come from a read error, since a much larger clone is one base off. The J gene is TRBJ1-5, the V gene TRBV10-3, with D unresolved. Trimming removed 3 bases at V and 10 bases at J, with 7 bases between. Germline V gives CDR1 ENHRY, CDR2 SYGVKD. CDR3 length equals 11 residues. The CDR3 sequence is CAISEIVPQHF. In nucleotides, the CDR3 is TGTGCCATCAGTGAAATTGTACCCCAGCATTTT.

There are many counts of this clonotype. The chain has TRBV12-3 or TRBV12-4 and TRBJ2-7; D might be TRBD1 (5 bases). This CDR3 has 12 amino acids. V was cut by 5 bases and J by 4 bases, with 9 bases left in between. The CDR3 DNA reads as TGTGCCAGCAGTATAGACAGATACGAGCAGTACTTC. Residues: CASSIDRYEQYF.

This rearrangement joins TRBV20-1 to TRBJ2-7; D ambiguous. V lost 3 bases and J 3 bases, leaving 15 bases between the germline ends. The germline CDR1 and CDR2 sequences are DFQATT and SNEGSKA (reference sequence). CDR3 length: 14 amino acids. CDR3 DNA: TGCAGTGCTAGGACCCGACTTGAGGACTACGAGCAGTACTTC. Its protein is CSARTRLEDYEQYF.

The rearrangement uses TRBV7-8 and TRBJ1-5; D not certain. Germline assignment: CDR1 SGHVS and CDR2 FQNEAQ. The CDR3 is 15 amino acids. Trimming left V 5 bases short and J 8 bases short, with 19 bases between. CDR3: CASSQLGLVAEPQHF. The CDR3, as DNA: TGTGCCAGCAGCCAGCTGGGTCTTGTTGCCGAGCCCCAGCATTTT.

The J gene is TRBJ2-6, the V gene TRBV10-3; 11 nucleotides line up with TRBD1. Germline V gives CDR1 ENHRY, CDR2 SYGVKD. The CDR3 contains 18 residues. Losses at the gene ends were 9 bases for V and 0 bases for J; bases not matched to a gene: 10. CDR3: CAIQTGTGGNSGANVLTF. CDR3 sequence (DNA): TGTGCCATTCAAACCGGGACAGGGGGAAACTCTGGGGCCAACGTCCTGACTTTC.

This chain joins TRBV5-1 and TRBJ2-7; 8 bases are a match to TRBD2. CDR3 size: 14 residues. Trimming at V came to 4 bases and at J to 7 bases, leaving 10 bases not matched to a gene. CDR1 and CDR2 (germline): SGHRS, YFSETQ. CDR3 loop: CASSEGLGAGEQYF. CDR3 sequence (DNA): TGCGCCAGCAGCGAGGGACTAGGAGCGGGGGAGCAGTACTTC.

This sequence joins TRBV10-2 and TRBJ1-5; TRBD1 might be the D (6 bases). Trimming removed 2 bases at V and 0 bases at J, with 11 bases between. CDR1 is WSHSY and CDR2 is SAAADI in the germline V gene. This CDR3 is built from 16 residues. The DNA for the CDR3 is TGCGCCAGCAGTGAGGACGGGACAAATAGCAATCAGCCCCAGCATTTT. This encodes CASSEDGTNSNQPQHF.

The V call is TRBV7-2, the J call TRBJ1-5; perhaps TRBD1 as D (6 bases). Germline values: CDR1 SGHTA, CDR2 FQGNSA. V was shortened by 6 bases and J by 11 bases, with 23 bases between the two germline ends. CDR3 size: 15 residues. CDR3 sequence (DNA): TGTGCCAGCAGACCCACATCATACAGGGAAGAGACCCAGCATTTT. Translated: CASRPTSYREETQHF.

The sample holds many counts of this clonotype. A junction end diverges from the germline sequence, so it may reflect a read error. V is TRBV15 and J is TRBJ1-2; a weak D match, TRBD1 (6 bases). The CDR3 has 12 residues. Per the germline V gene, CDR1 is LNHNV and CDR2 is YYDKDF (reference sequence). The CDR3 nucleotides read TGTGCCACCAGCAGAGCCCAGGGGCGCGAGGACTTC. Translating it yields CATSRAQGREDF.

This clonotype showed up many times. The chain joins TRBV19 to TRBJ1-1; D possibly corresponds to TRBD1 (6 bases). The CDR3 is made up of 15 amino acids. V shed 5 bases and J shed 1 base, with 14 bases lying between them. Looked up from germline, CDR1 is LNHDA and CDR2 is SQIVND (reference sequence). The CDR3 coding sequence is TGTGCCAGTAGTGCAGACAGGAGGGCGAACACTGAAGCTTTCTTT. Translated, it gives CASSADRRANTEAFF.

The V and J genes are TRBV4-3 and TRBJ2-2, with D possibly matching TRBD1 (6 bases). This CDR3 region has 15 residues. Germline lookup yields CDR1 LGHNA and CDR2 YSLEER. The V end was cut by 1 base, the J end by 4 bases, with 10 bases between. CDR3 loop: CASSQGTGITGELFF. Here the CDR3 DNA reads TGCGCCAGCAGCCAAGGAACAGGGATCACCGGGGAGCTGTTTTTT.

The rearrangement joins TRBV14 to TRBJ2-2; D may be TRBD1 or TRBD2 (5 bases each). Trimming cost V 1 base and J 1 base, with 13 bases left between them. This CDR3 is 17 amino acids long. CDR1 SGHDN and CDR2 FVKESK come from the germline V gene. CDR3 residues: CASSQGEGFWNTGELFF. CDR3 sequence (DNA): TGTGCCAGCAGCCAAGGCGAGGGGTTCTGGAACACCGGGGAGCTGTTTTTT.

This chain joins TRBV20-1 and TRBJ1-3; the D gene is possibly TRBD1 (5 bases). Per the germline V gene, CDR1 is DFQATT and CDR2 is SNEGSKA (reference sequence). This CDR3 is built from 14 residues. The V gene lost 6 bases and the J gene lost 0 bases, with 12 bases spanning the gap. CDR3 DNA sequence: TGCAGTGCAGTGGGGGGTAGCTCTGGAAACACCATATATTTT. This translates into CSAVGGSSGNTIYF.

With respect to this clonotype: Germline and junction disagree at one end, which may indicate a read error. This chain connects TRBV7-2 to TRBJ1-5; tentatively, D is TRBD1 (6 bases). The length of the CDR3 is 19 residues. From germline, CDR1 is SGHTA and CDR2 FQGNSA. The CDR3 region is CASSQGLLDRKLSISPQHF. CDR3 coding DNA: TGCGCCAGCAGCCAAGGGCTTCTGGACAGAAAACTTTCAATCAGCCCCCAGCATTTT.

This clonotype was observed at least ten times. This chain uses TRBV29-1 with TRBJ2-5; TRBD2 matches at 7 bases. The length of the CDR3 is 15 residues. Trimming took 4 bases from V and 2 from J; bases not matched to a gene: 10. Germline values: CDR1 SQVTM, CDR2 ANQGSEA. The CDR3 nucleotides read TGCAGCGTTGGAGCGGGGCCCTTTAAACAAGAGACCCAGTACTTC. Translated: CSVGAGPFKQETQYF.

This chain uses TRBV7-8 with TRBJ1-1, with 11 nucleotides matching TRBD1. Trimming cost V 2 bases and J 6 bases; bases outside gene matches: 14. The germline V gene encodes CDR1 SGHVS and CDR2 FQNEAQ. The CDR3 is 18 amino acids. In DNA form, the CDR3 reads TGTGCCAGCAGCTTAAGGGGGTACGGGACAGGGGGTTTCGCTGAAGCTTTCTTT. Its protein product is CASSLRGYGTGGFAEAFF.

Remarks on this clonotype: As the CDR3 is not closed by the conserved phenylalanine or tryptophan, this likely results from a read error. The rearrangement uses TRBV20-1 and TRBJ1-1; the D gene is possibly TRBD1 (5 bases). V lost 2 bases and J lost 0, with 19 bases in between. The germline CDR1 and CDR2 sequences are DFQATT and SNEGSKA (reference sequence). This CDR3 region has 17 residues. The CDR3 region has the DNA TGCAGTGCTAGAAAGGCACAGCTTTGGGGGATGAACACTGAAGCTTTCCTT. Protein: CSARKAQLWGMNTEAFL.

J is TRBJ2-2 and V is TRBV18, with D unclear. The V end lost 1 base, the J end lost 7 bases, and 10 bases lay between the germline ends. The CDR3 has 14 amino acids. CDR1 KGHSH and CDR2 LQKENI come from the germline V gene. The CDR3 nucleotides are TGTGCCAGCTCACCACAGTGGATCTTCGGGGAGCTGTTTTTT. Its protein is CASSPQWIFGELFF.

In regard to this clonotype: The CDR3 carries no conserved terminal phenylalanine or tryptophan, so it likely arises from a read error. The DNA is left out, because the CDR3 cannot be placed on it with certainty; the CDR3 is given as TCRdb lists it. The chain couples TRBV15 to TRBJ1-6. Per germline, CDR1 LNHNV and CDR2 YYDKDF (reference sequence). Including both end residues, the CDR3 is 9 amino acids long. CDR3 amino acids: CATSSVLNS.

There are many counts of this clonotype. The genes are TRBV20-1 and TRBJ1-5, with D maybe TRBD1 (5 bases). The germline gives CDR1 DFQATT, CDR2 SNEGSKA (reference sequence). The CDR3 runs to 15 residues. V lost 0 bases and J lost 3, with 12 bases in between. Written as DNA, the CDR3 is TGCAGTGCTAGAGATATAGGCAGGGACAATCAGCCCCAGCATTTT. It encodes CSARDIGRDNQPQHF.

This clonotype was observed many times. The gene calls are TRBV9 and TRBJ1-1; no firm D call. There are 14 residues in the CDR3. The V gene's germline CDR1 is SGDLS and CDR2 YYNGEE. V dropped 3 bases and J dropped 3 bases, with 12 bases sitting between them. The CDR3 coding sequence is TGTGCCAGCAGCGCTGGGGAGGGTTACACTGAAGCTTTCTTT. This sequence encodes CASSAGEGYTEAFF.

This clonotype was detected many times. The rearrangement joins TRBV5-6 to TRBJ2-7; D gene ambiguous. Germline V gene data show CDR1 as SGHDT and CDR2 as YYEEEE. The CDR3 totals 12 residues. The V end lost 2 bases, the J end lost 6 bases, and 9 bases lay between the germline ends. The CDR3 sequence is CASSFGGTEQYF. In DNA, the CDR3 is TGTGCCAGCAGCTTTGGCGGCACCGAGCAGTACTTC.

Details on this clonotype: At one of its ends the junction is not consistent with the germline gene, which may arise from a read error. The V and J genes are TRBV4-2 and TRBJ2-7; D might be TRBD2 (5 bases). Germline CDR1 and CDR2: LGHNA and YNFKEQ. This CDR3 is 12 amino acids long. The CDR3 DNA reads as TGTGCCAGCAGCGGTACGGGATACGAGCACTACTTC. Amino acid sequence: CASSGTGYEHYF.